A single sample is the source of the 12 T cell receptor beta chains below, sequenced in a study of molecular identifiers for immune sequencing clone quantification. TCRdb fed the PCR reads into MiXCR, producing one record per CDR3 protein. The sample lists approximately 550,000 distinct CDR3 sequences, 20% to 25% occurring once. The sample taken for sequencing was naive CD8+ T cells from blood, with Jurkat cell RNA spiked in. Documented subset: FACS-sorted CD8+CD4-CCR7+CD45RA+ naive T cells. Every receptor here comes from a human donor in good health. Some libraries in this study had Jurkat cell RNA spiked in.

This clonotype was seen many times. The chain uses TRBV7-9 and TRBJ2-3; weak D call: TRBD2 (6 bases). Germline V lookup: CDR1 SEHNR, CDR2 FQNEAQ (reference sequence). Trimming took off 4 bases at V and 0 bases at J, with 23 bases between the two ends. CDR3 length: 19 amino acids. CDR3 bases: TGTGCCAGCAGCTCAACCACCCGACTAGTGCAATCGAGCACAGATACGCAGTATTTT. Translated: CASSSTTRLVQSSTDTQYF.

As regards this clonotype: The junction does not match germline at one end; this may be a read error. This chain links TRBV6-6 with TRBJ2-5; 9 nucleotides align to TRBD1. Germline assignment: CDR1 MNHNY and CDR2 SVGAGI (reference sequence). The CDR3 is 16 amino acids. The CDR3 protein is CASSDSGQGLGETQYF. DNA for the CDR3: TGTGCCAGCAGTGACTCGGGACAGGGCCTCGGAGAGACCCAGTACTTC.

This clonotype turned up a few times. The CDR3 DNA sequence: TGTGCCAGCAGCTTAGGGCAGGGGTCCAACTATGGCTACACCTTC. Residues: CASSLGQGSNYGYTF. The chain couples TRBV7-8 to TRBJ1-2; possibly TRBD1 for D (6 bases). V lost 1 base and J lost 2, with 11 bases in between. Looked up from germline, CDR1 is SGHVS and CDR2 is FQNEAQ. The CDR3 consists of 15 residues.

This clonotype has just a few counts. The chain employs TRBV13 and TRBJ2-7; 8 nucleotides line up with TRBD2. V was clipped by 5 bases and J by 0 bases; unmatched bases: 9. The CDR3 has 16 amino acids. Germline CDR1 is PRHDT and CDR2 is FYEKMQ (reference sequence). The CDR3: CASSQVGGGVSYEQYF. The DNA for the CDR3 is TGTGCCAGCAGCCAGGTCGGGGGGGGGGTCTCCTACGAGCAGTACTTC.

As to this clonotype: Since a much larger clone is just one base distant, this may be a read error. The chain recombines TRBV12-3 or TRBV12-4 with TRBJ2-7; D tentatively reads TRBD1 or TRBD2 (5 bases each). The CDR3 is 15 residues long. Trimming removed 2 bases at V and 2 bases at J, with 13 bases between. Here the CDR3 DNA reads TGTGCCAGCAGTTTACGGGGCATTACGGCCTACGAGCAGTACTTC. This codes for CASSLRGITAYEQYF.

Worth noting for this clonotype: This may be a read error: a much more frequent sequence differs by one nucleotide. This chain connects TRBV7-2 to TRBJ1-1; possibly TRBD1 for D (6 bases). V lost 5 bases and J lost 0, with 16 bases in between. The germline gives CDR1 SGHTA, CDR2 FQGNSA. The CDR3 loop spans 16 amino acids. CDR3 coding DNA: TGTGCCAGCAGCCAAACAGGGCTCGATATGAACACTGAAGCTTTCTTT. As protein: CASSQTGLDMNTEAFF.

V is TRBV27 and J is TRBJ2-1; D might be TRBD1 (6 bases). V was shortened by 2 bases and J by 7 bases, with 21 bases between the two germline ends. Germline V gene data show CDR1 as MNHEY and CDR2 as SMNVEV (reference sequence). The CDR3 runs 17 residues. The CDR3 nucleotides are TGTGCCAGCAGTTTAATGGACAGATCCGCCAAGCCAAATGAGCAGTTCTTC. Protein product: CASSLMDRSAKPNEQFF.

As concerns this clonotype: This may arise from a read error, as a much more abundant clone is one base away. As the CDR3 is not closed by the conserved phenylalanine or tryptophan, this likely results from a read error. This chain joins TRBV28 and TRBJ1-5; 7 bases are a match to TRBD1. Losses at the gene ends were 5 bases for V and 1 base for J; bases not matched to a gene: 11. The CDR3 loop spans 17 amino acids. The germline V gene has CDR1 MDHEN and CDR2 SYDVKM. Here the CDR3 reads CASSKITGVVSNQPQHY. In DNA form, the CDR3 reads TGTGCCAGCAGTAAAATCACAGGGGTGGTCAGCAATCAGCCCCAGCATTAT.

In this sample, this clonotype turned up many times. This chain connects TRBV5-1 to TRBJ2-3; D is ambiguous. V dropped 0 bases and J dropped 2 bases, with 7 bases sitting between them. CDR1 SGHRS and CDR2 YFSETQ come from the germline V gene. The CDR3 has 14 amino acids. This chain's CDR3 is CASSLDRNTDTQYF. For the CDR3, the DNA is TGCGCCAGCAGCTTGGACAGAAACACAGATACGCAGTATTTT.

This clonotype was counted ten times or more. The genes are TRBV9 and TRBJ2-3; the match to TRBD2 covers 11 bases. V trimming: 3 bases; J trimming: 6 bases; junction bases outside the gene matches: 6. Germline V gives CDR1 SGDLS, CDR2 YYNGEE. The CDR3 runs 15 residues. CDR3 in DNA: TGTGCCAGCAGCGAGTGGCTAGCGGGGGGCGATACGCAGTATTTT. Amino acids: CASSEWLAGGDTQYF.

Of note for this clonotype: The germline gene is not matched at one end of the junction; a read error may be the cause. The chain is built from TRBV27 and TRBJ2-7; the D is unclear. Looked up from germline, CDR1 is MNHEY and CDR2 is SMNVEV (reference sequence). CDR3 size: 13 residues. The CDR3 DNA reads as TGTGCCAACAGTTCGTCAACTGGACCCAAAAAGTACTTC. It translates to CANSSSTGPKKYF.

Of note for this clonotype: A much bigger clone sits one base away, suggesting this may be a read error. The rearrangement uses TRBV6-5 and TRBJ1-4; D uncertain. This CDR3 has 13 amino acids. Trimming left V 6 bases short and J 6 bases short, with 11 bases between. The germline V gene encodes CDR1 MNHEY and CDR2 SVGAGI. CDR3 sequence (DNA): TGTGCCAGCAGCCTTCAGCAAGATGAAAAACTGTTTTTT. This translates into CASSLQQDEKLFF.